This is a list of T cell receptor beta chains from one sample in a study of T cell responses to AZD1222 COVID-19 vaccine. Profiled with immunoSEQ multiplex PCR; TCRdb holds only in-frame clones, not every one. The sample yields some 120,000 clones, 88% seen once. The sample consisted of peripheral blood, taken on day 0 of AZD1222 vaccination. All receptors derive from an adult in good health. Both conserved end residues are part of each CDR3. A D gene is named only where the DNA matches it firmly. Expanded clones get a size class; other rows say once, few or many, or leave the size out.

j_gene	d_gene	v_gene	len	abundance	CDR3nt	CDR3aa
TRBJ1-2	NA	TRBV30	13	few	TGTGCCTGGAGTCCCCTGGGGGGTTATGGCTACACCTTC	CAWSPLGGYGYTF
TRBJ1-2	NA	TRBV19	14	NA	TGTGCCAGTAGCCGGGCGGAGGCGGACTATGGCTACACCTTC	CASSRAEADYGYTF
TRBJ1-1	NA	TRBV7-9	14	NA	TGTGCCAGCAGCTTTTCAACTGCAAACACTGAAGCTTTCTTT	CASSFSTANTEAFF
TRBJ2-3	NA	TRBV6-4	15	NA	TGTGCCTCCGCTGTGGGGTCCTCTCGCACAGATACGCAGTATTTT	CASAVGSSRTDTQYF
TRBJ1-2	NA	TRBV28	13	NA	TGTGCCAGCAGTCCGGGACGGAGATATGGCTACACCTTC	CASSPGRRYGYTF
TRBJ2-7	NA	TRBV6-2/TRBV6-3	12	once	TGTGCCAGCAGTTACGTGGCGGGTGAGCAGTACTTC	CASSYVAGEQYF
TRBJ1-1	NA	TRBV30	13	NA	TGTGCCTGGAGTGTAGAGGTCACCACTGAAGCTTTCTTT	CAWSVEVTTEAFF
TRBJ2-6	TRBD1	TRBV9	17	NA	TGTGCCAGCACCCTGGGACAGTTCGGCTCTGGGGCCAACGTCCTGACTTTC	CASTLGQFGSGANVLTF
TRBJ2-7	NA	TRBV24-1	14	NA	TGTGCCACCACCTGGACGGGGAGCTCCTACGAGCAGTACTTC	CATTWTGSSYEQYF
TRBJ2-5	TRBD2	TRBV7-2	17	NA	TGTGCCAGCAGCTTAGATTCCGGGAGGATGGGGGGGGAGACCCAGTACTTC	CASSLDSGRMGGETQYF
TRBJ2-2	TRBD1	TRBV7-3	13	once	TGTGCCAGTGCGAGGGGGCCCACCGGGGAGCTGTTTTTT	CASARGPTGELFF
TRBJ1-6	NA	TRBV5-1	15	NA	TGCGCCAGCAGCTTGGAAGAGACCTATAATTCACCCCTCCACTTT	CASSLEETYNSPLHF
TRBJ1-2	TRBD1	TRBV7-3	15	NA	TGTGCCAGCAGCCCCGGGACAGGGGGTAACTATGGCTACACCTTC	CASSPGTGGNYGYTF
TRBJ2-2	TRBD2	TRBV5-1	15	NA	TGCGCCAGCAGCTCAGGGACTAGAAGAACCGGGGAGCTGTTTTTT	CASSSGTRRTGELFF
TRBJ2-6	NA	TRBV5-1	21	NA	TGCGCCAGCAGCTTTGGGGGCCCGCGGGTGGGCTGGGCGTCTGGGGCCAACGTCCTGACTTTC	CASSFGGPRVGWASGANVLTF
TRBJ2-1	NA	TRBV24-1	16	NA	TGTGCCACCAGTGCCGTTCGGGCAGGGTCGTTCGATGAGCAGTTCTTC	CATSAVRAGSFDEQFF
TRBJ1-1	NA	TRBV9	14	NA	TGTGCCAGCAGCAGTACTACAGGGAACACTGAAGCTTTCTTT	CASSSTTGNTEAFF
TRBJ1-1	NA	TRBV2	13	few	TGTGCCAGCAGCCAGAGACAGAACACTGAAGCTTTCTTT	CASSQRQNTEAFF
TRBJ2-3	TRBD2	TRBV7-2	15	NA	TGTGCCAGCAGGGGACTAGCGGGACGCACAGATACGCAGTATTTT	CASRGLAGRTDTQYF
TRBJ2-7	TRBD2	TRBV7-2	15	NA	TGTGCCAGCAGCTTAGCGGCGGGGGGACCCTACGAGCAGTACTTC	CASSLAAGGPYEQYF
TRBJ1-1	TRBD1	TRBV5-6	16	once	TGTGCCAGCAGCGCGTTACCGGGACAGGGTACCACTGAAGCTTTCTTT	CASSALPGQGTTEAFF
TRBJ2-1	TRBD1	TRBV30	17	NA	TGTGCCTGGAGTGCGCCCTTTGCGACAGGGGGCTTCTATGAGCAGTTCTTC	CAWSAPFATGGFYEQFF
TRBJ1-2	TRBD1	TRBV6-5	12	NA	TGTGCCAGCATGGGACAGTTCTATGGCTACACCTTC	CASMGQFYGYTF
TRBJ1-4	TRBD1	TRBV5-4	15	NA	TGTGCCAGCAGCTTTTTTGGAGGGGGCCATGAAAAACTGTTTTTT	CASSFFGGGHEKLFF
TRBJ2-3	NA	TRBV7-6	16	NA	TGTGCCAGCAGCTTAGAGGCCTCCCTAAGCACAGATACGCAGTATTTT	CASSLEASLSTDTQYF
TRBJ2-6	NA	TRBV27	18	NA	TGTGCCAGCAGTTTGGCCTTTGGCACCGGCTCTGGGGCCAACGTCCTGACTTTC	CASSLAFGTGSGANVLTF
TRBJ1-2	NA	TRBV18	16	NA	TGTGCCAGCTCACCTCTTCCCGACATCCTACGGGGTGGCTACACCTTC	CASSPLPDILRGGYTF